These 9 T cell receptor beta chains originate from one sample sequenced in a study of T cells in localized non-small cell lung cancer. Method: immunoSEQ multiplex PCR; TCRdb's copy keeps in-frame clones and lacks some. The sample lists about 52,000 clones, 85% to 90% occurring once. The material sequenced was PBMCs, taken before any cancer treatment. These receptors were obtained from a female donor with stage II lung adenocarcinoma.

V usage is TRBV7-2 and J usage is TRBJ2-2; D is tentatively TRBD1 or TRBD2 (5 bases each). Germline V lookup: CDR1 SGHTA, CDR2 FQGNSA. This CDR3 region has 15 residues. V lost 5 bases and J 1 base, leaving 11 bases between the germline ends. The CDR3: CASSHTGLNTGELFF. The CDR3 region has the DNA TGTGCCAGCAGCCACACAGGACTGAACACCGGGGAGCTGTTTTTT.

CDR3 loop: CASSYSTGPLGSPLHF. In nucleotides, the CDR3 is TGTGCCAGCAGTTACTCGACAGGGCCCCTGGGGTCACCCCTCCACTTT. The chain has TRBV6-6 and TRBJ1-6, with 7 nucleotides matching TRBD1. Germline lookup yields CDR1 MNHNY and CDR2 SVGAGI (reference sequence). With 0 bases clipped from V and 10 bases from J, the junction kept 9 bases outside the gene matches. The CDR3 consists of 16 residues.

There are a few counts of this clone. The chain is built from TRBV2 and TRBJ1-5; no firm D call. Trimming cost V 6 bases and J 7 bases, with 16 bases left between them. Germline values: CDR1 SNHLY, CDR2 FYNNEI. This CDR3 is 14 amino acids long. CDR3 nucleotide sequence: TGTGCCAGCAGCTTAGGGAGGGAACGCCAGCCCCAGCATTTT. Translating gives CASSLGRERQPQHF. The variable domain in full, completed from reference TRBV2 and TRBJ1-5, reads EPEVTQTPSHQVTQMGQEVILRCVPISNHLYFYWYRQILGQKVEFLVSFYNNEISEKSEIFDDQFSVERPDGSNFTLKIRSTKLEDSAMYFCASSLGRERQPQHFGDGTRLSIL.

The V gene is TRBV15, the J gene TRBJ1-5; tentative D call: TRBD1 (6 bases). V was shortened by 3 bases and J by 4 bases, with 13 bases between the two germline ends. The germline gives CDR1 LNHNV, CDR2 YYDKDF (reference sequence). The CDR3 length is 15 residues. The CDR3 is CATSREQGGNQPQHF. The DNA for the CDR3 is TGTGCCACCAGCAGGGAACAGGGAGGGAATCAGCCCCAGCATTTT.

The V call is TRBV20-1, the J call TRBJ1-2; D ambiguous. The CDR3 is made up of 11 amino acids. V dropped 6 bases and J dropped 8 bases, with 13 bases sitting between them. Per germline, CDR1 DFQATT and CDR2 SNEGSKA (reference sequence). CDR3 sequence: CSALGPSGYTF. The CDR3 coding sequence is TGCAGTGCCCTAGGACCATCCGGCTACACCTTC.

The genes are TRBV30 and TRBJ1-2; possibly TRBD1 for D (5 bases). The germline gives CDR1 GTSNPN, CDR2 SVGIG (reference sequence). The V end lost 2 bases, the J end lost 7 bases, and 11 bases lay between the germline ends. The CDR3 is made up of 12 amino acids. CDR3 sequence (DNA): TGTGCCTGGAGTCCCGGGGGGAGTGGCTACACCTTC. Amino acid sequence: CAWSPGGSGYTF.

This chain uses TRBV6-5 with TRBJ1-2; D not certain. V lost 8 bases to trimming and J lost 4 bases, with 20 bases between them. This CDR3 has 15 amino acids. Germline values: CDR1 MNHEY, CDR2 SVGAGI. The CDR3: CASGSPVETIYGYTF. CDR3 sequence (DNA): TGTGCCAGCGGGTCTCCGGTGGAGACGATCTATGGCTACACCTTC.

CDR3: CASSSTLGDAYGYTF. CDR3 nucleotides: TGTGCCAGCAGCTCTACCTTAGGTGACGCTTATGGCTACACCTTC. The rearrangement uses TRBV11-2 and TRBJ1-2; D gene unclear. This CDR3 comprises 15 residues. Trimming removed 4 bases at V and 5 bases at J, with 17 bases between. CDR1 and CDR2 (germline): SGHAT, FQNNGV.

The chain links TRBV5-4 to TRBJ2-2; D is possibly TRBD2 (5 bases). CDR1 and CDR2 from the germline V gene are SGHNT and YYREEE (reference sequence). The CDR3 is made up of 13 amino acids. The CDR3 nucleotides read TGTGTAGTCGCGGGCGCGAACACCGGGGAGCTGTTTTTT. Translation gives CVVAGANTGELFF.